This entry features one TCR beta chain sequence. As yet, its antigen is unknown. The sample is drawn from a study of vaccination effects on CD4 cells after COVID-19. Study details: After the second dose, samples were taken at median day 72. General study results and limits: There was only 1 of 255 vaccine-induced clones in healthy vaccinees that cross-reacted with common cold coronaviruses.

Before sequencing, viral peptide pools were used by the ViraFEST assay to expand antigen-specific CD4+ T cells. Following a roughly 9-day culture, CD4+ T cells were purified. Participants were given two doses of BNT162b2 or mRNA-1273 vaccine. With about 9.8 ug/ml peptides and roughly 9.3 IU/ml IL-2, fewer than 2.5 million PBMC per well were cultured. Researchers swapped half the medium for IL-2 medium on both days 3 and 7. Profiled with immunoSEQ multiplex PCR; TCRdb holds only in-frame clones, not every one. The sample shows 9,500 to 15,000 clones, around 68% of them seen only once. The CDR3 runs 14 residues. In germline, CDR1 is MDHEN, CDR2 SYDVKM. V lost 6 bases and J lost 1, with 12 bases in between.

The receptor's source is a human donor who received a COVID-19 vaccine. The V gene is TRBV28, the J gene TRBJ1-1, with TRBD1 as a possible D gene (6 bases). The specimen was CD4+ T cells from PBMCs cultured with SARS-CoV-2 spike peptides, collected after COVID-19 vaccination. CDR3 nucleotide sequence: TGTGCCAGCAGCCCCGGGACACCGAACACTGAAGCTTTCTTT. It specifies CASSPGTPNTEAFF.